The 25 T cell receptor beta chains presented below share a single source sample, sequenced in a study of cytomegalovirus exposure and HLA in healthy donors. Primers included in the PCR were 60 Vbeta and 13 Jbeta primers. Libraries were prepared by immunoSEQ multiplex PCR; TCRdb keeps only in-frame clonotypes and omits some of them. Here the sample spans fewer than 200,000 clones, 72% being singletons. Sequencing used PBMCs. These receptors were taken from a human donor in good health.

The rearrangement uses TRBV9 and TRBJ1-2, with D tentatively TRBD1 (6 bases). Germline loops: CDR1 SGDLS, CDR2 YYNGEE. Trimming left V 0 bases short and J 4 bases short, with 10 bases between. CDR3 size: 14 residues. Here the CDR3 reads CASSVVPRGYGYTF. The CDR3 DNA reads as TGTGCCAGCAGCGTAGTACCCAGGGGCTATGGCTACACCTTC.

V gene TRBV6-6 combines with J gene TRBJ1-2, with 8 positions matching TRBD1. V shed 7 bases, J shed 8 bases, and the junction held 15 bases outside the gene matches. CDR1 and CDR2 (germline): MNHNY, SVGAGI (reference sequence). The CDR3 contains 15 residues. The DNA of the CDR3 is TGTGCCAGCATTCAGGACAGGGTGGGCCTAGGAGGCTACACCTTC. This codes for CASIQDRVGLGGYTF.

The table lists this clone with a count of one. The rearrangement links TRBV5-1 to TRBJ2-1, with 7 positions matching TRBD1. Per the germline V gene, CDR1 is SGHRS and CDR2 is YFSETQ. V lost 1 base to trimming and J lost 7 bases; unmatched junction nucleotides: 5. The CDR3 sequence is 14 residues long. As DNA, the CDR3 is TGCGCCAGCAGCTTGTGGGACAGTGGTAATGAGCAGTTCTTC. Its protein product is CASSLWDSGNEQFF.

V usage is TRBV7-2 and J usage is TRBJ1-5; the match to TRBD1 covers 7 bases. J was trimmed by 5 bases and V by 5 bases; bases with no gene match: 6. CDR1 and CDR2 from the germline V gene are SGHTA and FQGNSA. The CDR3 contains 14 residues. The CDR3 spells CASSLRQGDQPQHF. The CDR3 DNA follows: TGTGCCAGCAGCCTTAGACAGGGAGATCAGCCCCAGCATTTT.

The V gene is TRBV7-9, the J gene TRBJ2-1, with TRBD2 matching over 12 bases. Germline trimming cut 4 bases from V and 6 bases from J; bases unmatched to any gene: 4. Germline assignment: CDR1 SEHNR and CDR2 FQNEAQ (reference sequence). The CDR3 runs to 15 residues. In DNA, the CDR3 is TGTGCCAGCAGCTACACGACTAGCGGGGGCAATGAGCAGTTCTTC. This codes for CASSYTTSGGNEQFF.

V usage is TRBV5-5 and J usage is TRBJ2-2; maybe TRBD1 (7 bases). The CDR3 sequence is 15 residues long. Germline lookup yields CDR1 SGHKS and CDR2 YYEKEE (reference sequence). Trimming removed 2 bases at V and 5 bases at J, with 13 bases between. The CDR3 reads CASSFDRAGTGELFF. As DNA, the CDR3 is TGTGCCAGCAGCTTTGACAGGGCGGGAACCGGGGAGCTGTTTTTT.

This chain joins TRBV10-3 and TRBJ2-7; TRBD1 is a possible D gene (6 bases). V dropped 1 base and J dropped 0 bases, with 10 bases sitting between them. Germline lookup yields CDR1 ENHRY and CDR2 SYGVKD. The CDR3 spans 15 residues. CDR3 DNA: TGTGCCATCAGTGAGTTTCAGGACAGCTCCTACGAGCAGTACTTC. Its protein is CAISEFQDSSYEQYF.

The chain couples TRBV14 to TRBJ2-3, with TRBD2 matching 11 bases. After removal of 2 bases from V and 5 bases from J, the junction contained 9 bases not matched to a gene. The CDR3 extends over 17 amino acids. The germline V gene encodes CDR1 SGHDN and CDR2 FVKESK. This CDR3 reads CASSQFSSGGPGDTQYF. As DNA, the CDR3 is TGTGCCAGCAGCCAATTTTCTAGCGGGGGGCCGGGAGATACGCAGTATTTT.

The V gene is TRBV7-2, the J gene TRBJ2-3; 7 nucleotides match TRBD2. CDR3 length equals 16 residues. After removal of 3 bases from V and 3 bases from J, the junction contained 9 bases not matched to a gene. Germline V gives CDR1 SGHTA, CDR2 FQGNSA. This CDR3 reads CASSFLVMGGTDTQYF. The CDR3 DNA reads TGTGCCAGCAGCTTTTTAGTTATGGGGGGGACAGATACGCAGTATTTT.

The V call is TRBV2, the J call TRBJ1-1; D ambiguous. Trimming removed 6 bases at V and 5 bases at J, with 19 bases between. The CDR3 consists of 15 residues. Germline loops: CDR1 SNHLY, CDR2 FYNNEI. The CDR3 DNA reads as TGTGCCAGCAGGAGACCGACTGGAGGGAGAACTGAAGCTTTCTTT. Its translation is CASRRPTGGRTEAFF.

This chain connects TRBV19 to TRBJ1-1, with a possible D match to TRBD1 (6 bases). The CDR3 totals 13 residues. The V end lost 6 bases, the J end lost 6 bases, and 14 bases lay between the germline ends. Germline CDR1 reads LNHDA; CDR2 reads SQIVND (reference sequence). In DNA, the CDR3 is TGTGCCAGTAGCATTGGGACAAATGCTGAAGCTTTCTTT. This gives the protein CASSIGTNAEAFF.

DNA of the CDR3: TGTGCCAGCACGGTAAGATCCTACGAGCAGTACTTC. Its protein product is CASTVRSYEQYF. This sequence joins TRBV2 and TRBJ2-5; D remains ambiguous. TRBJ2-7 matches the DNA end more closely, so the J call is doubtful. Germline lookup yields CDR1 SNHLY and CDR2 FYNNEI. The CDR3 totals 12 residues.

The chain has TRBV4-1 and TRBJ1-5; 8 nucleotides align to TRBD1. CDR1 MGHRA and CDR2 YSYEKL come from the germline V gene. The V gene end was trimmed by 1 base and the J gene end by 4 bases; junction bases not matched to a gene: 6. The CDR3 extends over 16 amino acids. The CDR3 DNA sequence: TGCGCCAGCAGCCAAGTGGGGACAGGTCGAAATCAGCCCCAGCATTTT. Amino acids: CASSQVGTGRNQPQHF.

This clone was detected a few times. The chain employs TRBV6-1 and TRBJ1-4; 8 bases align to TRBD1. The CDR3 spans 13 residues. CDR1 is MNHNS, CDR2 SASEGT, per germline. Losses at the gene ends were 5 bases for V and 5 bases for J; bases not matched to a gene: 1. CDR3 sequence: CASSRTGNEKLFF. In DNA, the CDR3 is TGTGCCAGCAGTCGGACAGGGAATGAAAAACTGTTTTTT.

V is TRBV28 and J is TRBJ1-1; D is unclear. The CDR3 sequence is 12 residues long. In germline, CDR1 is MDHEN, CDR2 SYDVKM. V was cut by 5 bases and J by 9 bases, with 13 bases left in between. This CDR3 is CASSPPGIQAFF. CDR3 DNA sequence: TGTGCCAGCAGTCCCCCGGGGATCCAAGCTTTCTTT.

In the case of this clone: At one end the junction does not follow the germline gene, possibly because of a read error. The CDR3 region is CSSSPPVTGAYEQYF. For the CDR3, the DNA is TGTTCCAGCAGCCCCCCCGTGACAGGAGCCTACGAGCAGTACTTC. The chain recombines TRBV7-9 with TRBJ2-7; TRBD1 is a possible D gene (6 bases). The V gene's germline CDR1 is SEHNR and CDR2 FQNEAQ (reference sequence). The CDR3 length is 15 residues. The full variable domain, its missing parts supplied by reference TRBV7-9 and TRBJ2-7, is DTGVSQNPRHKITKRGQNVTFRCDPISEHNRLYWYRQTLGQGPEFLTYFQNEAQLEKSRLLSDRFSAERPKGSFSTLEIQRTEQGDSAMYLCSSSPPVTGAYEQYFGPGTRLTVT.

As regards this clone: The germline gene is not matched at one end of the junction; a read error may be the cause. The chain is built from TRBV25-1 and TRBJ2-3; possible D gene TRBD2, 5 bases. This CDR3 comprises 12 residues. Germline CDR1 is MGHDK and CDR2 is SYGVNS. The CDR3 sequence: CASTGNTDAQYF. The CDR3 DNA reads as TGTGCCAGCACGGGAAACACAGATGCGCAGTATTTT.

The chain has TRBV5-1 and TRBJ2-5; 8 nucleotides align to TRBD1. The J call may be mistaken, given a closer DNA end match to TRBJ2-7. CDR1 and CDR2 (germline): SGHRS, YFSETQ. The CDR3 length is 14 residues. CDR3 DNA sequence: TGCGCCAGCAGCCCTAAAGACAGGGGCTACGAGCAGTACTTC. Translation gives CASSPKDRGYEQYF.

This clone was seen a few times. The rearrangement joins TRBV6-4 to TRBJ2-3; 8 nucleotides agree with TRBD2. The CDR3 runs 15 residues. From germline, CDR1 is MRHNA and CDR2 SNTAGT. Trimming removed 0 bases from V and 4 bases from J; junction bases left unmatched: 3. In DNA form, the CDR3 reads TGTGCCAGCAGTGACTCGGTGCGGGGGGCAGATACGCAGTATTTT. Residues: CASSDSVRGADTQYF.

There are a few counts of this clone. This rearrangement joins TRBV19 to TRBJ2-3, with 8 bases lining up with TRBD2. V trimming: 4 bases; J trimming: 3 bases; junction bases outside the gene matches: 12. The germline CDR1 and CDR2 sequences are LNHDA and SQIVND (reference sequence). The CDR3 loop spans 17 amino acids. DNA for the CDR3: TGTGCCAGTAGTACCCAGCGGGCGGGGGGTGGAACAGATACGCAGTATTTT. This encodes CASSTQRAGGGTDTQYF. Full variable domain (outside the CDR3, taken from reference TRBV19 and TRBJ2-3): DGGITQSPKYLFRKEGQNVTLSCEQNLNHDAMYWYRQDPGQGLRLIYYSQIVNDFQKGDIAEGYSVSREKKESFPLTVTSAQKNPTAFYLCASSTQRAGGGTDTQYFGPGTRLTVL.

The V gene is TRBV7-8, the J gene TRBJ1-3, with a weak D call TRBD1 (6 bases). This CDR3 has 15 amino acids. Deletions cut 1 base from V and 4 bases from J, with 11 bases between. CDR1 and CDR2 (germline): SGHVS, FQNEAQ. This chain's CDR3 is CASSLGGLQGNTIYF. The CDR3 region has the DNA TGTGCCAGCAGCTTAGGGGGGCTTCAGGGAAACACCATATATTTT.

The chain combines TRBV11-2 with TRBJ2-7, with 8 bases matching TRBD1. Germline trimming cut 4 bases from V and 0 bases from J; bases unmatched to any gene: 2. The CDR3 has 14 residues. CDR1 SGHAT and CDR2 FQNNGV come from the germline V gene. As DNA, the CDR3 is TGTGCCAGCAGCTCGACAGGGGTCTCCTACGAGCAGTACTTC. It specifies CASSSTGVSYEQYF.

V is TRBV9 and J is TRBJ2-3; 8 bases are shared with TRBD2. Germline V gene sequence: CDR1 SGDLS, CDR2 YYNGEE. The CDR3 has 16 amino acids. Trimming cost V 1 base and J 2 bases; bases outside gene matches: 6. The DNA for the CDR3 is TGTGCCAGCAGCGTATTGGCCGGGGGGGACACAGATACGCAGTATTTT. As protein: CASSVLAGGDTDTQYF. The full variable domain, with the rest looked up from reference TRBV9 and TRBJ2-3, is DSGVTQTPKHLITATGQRVTLRCSPRSGDLSVYWYQQSLDQGLQFLIQYYNGEERAKGNILERFSAQQFPDLHSELNLSSLELGDSALYFCASSVLAGGDTDTQYFGPGTRLTVL.

In this sample, this clone turned up a few times. This chain uses TRBV7-3 with TRBJ2-5; 7 nucleotides agree with TRBD2. The CDR3 is 14 amino acids. Germline V gene data show CDR1 as SGHTA and CDR2 as FQGTGA. Trimming at V came to 2 bases and at J to 4 bases, leaving 4 bases not matched to a gene. The CDR3 loop is CASSLAGDGETQYF. The DNA of the CDR3 is TGTGCCAGCAGCTTAGCGGGGGATGGAGAGACCCAGTACTTC.

This chain links TRBV18 with TRBJ1-1, with a possible D match to TRBD1 (5 bases). V lost 4 bases and J lost 6, with 15 bases in between. Germline assignment: CDR1 KGHSH and CDR2 LQKENI. The CDR3 loop spans 14 amino acids. CDR3 region: CASSQQRPGAEAFF. As DNA, the CDR3 is TGTGCCAGCTCACAACAGCGACCGGGGGCTGAAGCTTTCTTT.